This is a list of T cell receptor beta chains from one sample in a study of blood T cell repertoires in COVID-19. Data came from immunoSEQ multiplex PCR; TCRdb stores just in-frame clones and leaves some out. The profile shows hundreds of thousands of clones, 86% of them singletons. The sample comprised peripheral blood. Receptors originate from a woman aged 60-75 years who had recovered from COVID-19. Both conserved end residues are part of each CDR3. The order of the fields is J gene, clone size, V gene, D gene, CDR3 protein, CDR3 DNA. D genes are given only for firm matches. Some rows mark clone size as missing; the rest say once, few, many or name a class of expanded clone.

TRBJ2-2 | . | TRBV5-8 | TRBD2 | CATNRRGGYTGELFF | TGTGCCACCAACAGGCGCGGGGGGTACACCGGGGAGCTGTTTTTT
TRBJ2-3 | few | TRBV6-5 | TRBD2 | CASSRSGVGTDTQYF | TGTGCCAGCTCCCGCAGCGGGGTTGGTACAGATACGCAGTATTTT
TRBJ2-5 | . | TRBV6-1 | TRBD2 | CASSERIRGGSETQYF | TGTGCCAGCAGTGAACGGATTCGGGGGGGTTCGGAGACCCAGTACTTC
TRBJ2-3 | few | TRBV27 | TRBD1 | CASSDRGISDTQYF | TGTGCCAGCTCGGACAGGGGAATATCAGATACGCAGTATTTT
TRBJ2-3 | . | TRBV3-1/TRBV3-2 | TRBD2 | CASSEGTSGGPGTDTQYF | TGTGCCAGCAGCGAGGGGACTAGCGGGGGGCCGGGCACAGATACGCAGTATTTT
TRBJ1-5 | . | TRBV19 | . | CASTTLGQPQHF | TGTGCCAGTACCACGCTCGGGCAGCCCCAGCATTTT
TRBJ2-2 | few | TRBV19 | TRBD1 | CARRQGVLTGELFF | TGTGCCAGACGACAGGGCGTTTTAACCGGGGAGCTGTTTTTT
TRBJ1-2 | . | TRBV5-1 | TRBD1 | CASYSPGQGLHGYTF | TGCGCCAGCTATTCTCCGGGACAGGGATTACATGGCTACACCTTC
TRBJ1-5 | . | TRBV15 | . | CATSRESTSRPQHF | TGTGCCACCAGCAGAGAATCGACATCGCGGCCCCAGCATTTT
TRBJ2-7 | . | TRBV11-2 | . | CASSLGRVSDEQYF | TGTGCCAGCAGCTTAGGGCGGGTTAGCGACGAGCAGTACTTC
TRBJ1-4 | . | TRBV2 | TRBD1 | CASRDRGINPLNEKLFF | TGTGCCAGCAGGGACAGGGGCATTAATCCCTTAAATGAAAAACTGTTTTTT
TRBJ1-1 | . | TRBV7-9 | TRBD1 | CASRLSGQGTEAFF | TGTGCCAGCAGACTTAGCGGACAGGGCACTGAAGCTTTCTTT
TRBJ2-3 | . | TRBV10-3 | . | CAISVETDTQYF | TGTGCCATCAGTGTAGAAACAGATACGCAGTATTTT
TRBJ2-2 | once | TRBV7-2 | TRBD2 | CASSLFGGGAWAGELFF | TGTGCCAGCAGCTTATTCGGCGGGGGGGCCTGGGCCGGGGAGCTGTTTTTT
TRBJ2-7 | few | TRBV13 | TRBD2 | CASSQRGAYEQYF | TGTGCCAGCAGCCAGCGGGGGGCCTACGAGCAGTACTTC
TRBJ2-3 | . | TRBV29-1 | TRBD2 | CSVAAGGAADTQYF | TGCAGCGTTGCTGCCGGGGGGGCTGCAGATACGCAGTATTTT
TRBJ1-6 | . | TRBV18 | TRBD1 | CASSPRGLGRLGALHF | TGTGCCAGCTCACCAAGGGGGCTGGGTCGTTTAGGAGCCCTCCACTTT
TRBJ2-2 | . | TRBV11-2 | . | CASLYRVTNTGELFF | TGTGCCAGCCTCTACAGGGTCACGAACACCGGGGAGCTGTTTTTT
TRBJ2-5 | . | TRBV7-8 | . | CASSLASLGTQYF | TGTGCCAGCAGCTTAGCTAGCCTTGGGACCCAGTACTTC
TRBJ1-2 | . | TRBV2 | . | CASNQYNGYTF | TGTGCCAGCAACCAATACAACGGCTACACCTTC
TRBJ1-5 | . | TRBV10-3 | TRBD1 | CAIRTGGDQPQHF | TGTGCCATCAGGACAGGGGGCGATCAGCCCCAGCATTTT
TRBJ2-5 | once | TRBV5-1 | . | CASSTAGEETQYF | TGCGCCAGCAGTACCGCAGGGGAAGAGACCCAGTACTTC
TRBJ2-3 | . | TRBV5-1 | TRBD2 | CASSFTLAGVGDTQYF | TGCGCCAGCAGCTTCACCCTAGCGGGGGTGGGGGATACGCAGTATTTT
TRBJ2-1 | . | TRBV5-1 | . | CASSLAGISVDSSYNEQFF | TGCGCCAGCAGCTTGGCGGGGATCTCTGTGGACAGCTCCTACAATGAGCAGTTCTTC
TRBJ2-7 | . | TRBV6-5 | . | CASSTTREIYEQYF | TGTGCCAGCAGTACGACGAGGGAGATCTACGAGCAGTACTTC
TRBJ2-7 | . | TRBV5-4 | . | CASSLGRGGVSDYEQYF | TGTGCCAGCAGCTTGGGTAGGGGAGGAGTATCTGACTACGAGCAGTACTTC
TRBJ1-1 | . | TRBV2 | TRBD1 | CASSVQGMANTEAFF | TGTGCCAGCAGTGTACAGGGGATGGCGAACACTGAAGCTTTCTTT